This entry describes one T cell receptor (beta chain). TCRdb's copy holds only in-frame clones and misses some; the assay was immunoSEQ multiplex PCR. Here the sample spans approximately 74,000 clones, roughly nine tenths being singletons. This entry comes from a study of T cell changes during pregnancy in multiple sclerosis. V shed 1 base and J shed 0 bases, with 12 bases lying between them. CDR1 SGHVS and CDR2 FNYEAQ come from the germline V gene. CDR3 length: 17 residues. Specimen: peripheral blood, collected before pregnancy. The receptor was isolated from a female donor with multiple sclerosis, enrolled in a pregnancy study. The chain has TRBV7-6 and TRBJ2-2; D unclear. CDR3 bases: TGTGCCAGCAGCTTAGAATTGACCCTAGCGAACACCGGGGAGCTGTTTTTT. Encoded protein: CASSLELTLANTGELFF.